This TCR beta chain was documented in a study of T cells in Graves' hyperthyroidism and ophthalmopathy (dated by TCRdb to 2018 to 2020). General notes on the study: Peripheral blood was sampled at the time of initial diagnosis, prior to any treatment. A discovery cohort of 95 to 100 patients, about 40 with Graves' ophthalmopathy and 55 to 65 with stable Graves' hyperthyroidism, was used to find distinguishing TCR V-J signatures. Whether ophthalmopathy could be predicted prospectively was tested in an independent validation cohort made up of under 20 hyperthyroidism patients plus 17 patients who later progressed to ophthalmopathy. TCR Vbeta CDR3 sequencing of 120 to 150 peripheral blood samples (more than 40 ophthalmopathy, 75 to 85 hyperthyroidism and roughly 17 progressor patients) is reported in the paper. Following sampling, methimazole starting at 30 mg daily was given to hyperthyroidism patients, and high-dose intravenous methylprednisolone was given to ophthalmopathy patients. The approximately 90 discovery patients were divided at random into training and test sets in a 7:3 ratio. Thyroid tissue and blood T-cell repertoires from six Graves' hyperthyroidism patients were also compared in the study.

Overall study outcomes, separate from this receptor: No statistical method was used to fix the sample size in advance, and group allocation was not hidden from the investigators. In validation, the model predicted progression to ophthalmopathy with roughly 66% sensitivity and 72% to 85% specificity, a median of approximately 6.7 months before onset. Most expanded thyroid clonotypes (frequency above 0.001) were also detected in blood, suggesting blood repertoires may reflect thyroid immune responses. In cross-validation, a model built on a 13 V-J signature told ophthalmopathy apart from stable hyperthyroidism with 85% to 90% sensitivity and approximately 81% specificity, and in testing the same model reached 80%/75%.

A few counts support this clonotype. There is no known antigen for this receptor. The input lacks base qualities; no much larger clone sits a single base away. Hyperthyroidism patients were newly diagnosed, with disease duration under 2 months, and aged 18 to 65 years. The study excluded patients with uncontrolled infections, other autoimmune diseases, pregnancy or lactation. Diagnoses were based on clinical symptoms, serum thyroxine and TRAb, thyroid ultrasound and orbital computed tomography. Blood from progressor patients was drawn when they were first diagnosed with hyperthyroidism, before any ophthalmopathy symptoms appeared. PBMCs were isolated from approximately 10 ml of fresh peripheral blood by Ficoll-Paque density gradient centrifugation. Patients classed as progressors first received a Graves' hyperthyroidism diagnosis and then went on to develop ophthalmopathy during follow-up. Trizol reagent was used to extract total RNA, and RNA quality was then checked on an Agilent 2100 Bioanalyzer.

Amplification of TCR beta CDR3 regions was carried out from RNA transcripts. A first-round RT-PCR of the TCR CDR3 used the HTBI primer set with the Qiagen OneStep RT-PCR kit. The libraries were constructed in a second round of multiplex PCR and then size-selected and purified. Sequencing of the libraries was done on an Illumina HiSeq2000 using paired-end 100 bp reads. The published analysis was carried out like this. SOAPnuke was used to process the raw data, removing reads that contained adapters or uncalled bases, had a mean Phred below 15, or lacked an exact match to the constant primer or identifier. High-quality paired reads were merged with COPE v1.2.5, and unique nucleotide sequences were defined as clonotypes. Clonotypes were aligned to IMGT TRBV, TRBD and TRBJ reference segments using MiTCR v1.1. The analysis included only V-J combinations with a frequency above 0.0001, which together covered 99% to 99.2% of the repertoires. The TCS score was defined as F50 (clonal expansion) divided by E x V (chaos), with BLOSUM62-based TCRdist calculated between CDR3 peptides within each V-J. Welch's t-statistics and random forest reduced fewer than 600 V-J features to under 15, which were used in a naive Bayes classifier (R e1071). The public reads were quality trimmed at Q25 with fastp and then assembled into clones with MiXCR by TCRdb, keeping productive beta chains. Every entry covers one CDR3 protein and lists the most common genes and DNA from its rows. The V and J calls follow TCRdb's processing rather than the paper's. Present in this sample are approximately 720,000 distinct CDR3 sequences, roughly 20% of which were seen just once. Of the sample, roughly a sixth is held by the ten largest clones.

The sequence was collected from a woman aged 45 to 65 with Graves' hyperthyroidism that later progressed to Graves' ophthalmopathy. Specimen: blood.

The CDR3 amino acid sequence is: CATLAGANNEQFF. The DNA sequence is given as TGTGCCACCCTAGCGGGGGCTAACAATGAGCAGTTCTTC. The V gene is TRBV10-3 and the J gene is TRBJ2-1, with 10 central nucleotides matching TRBD2. The CDR3 numbers 13 residues from cysteine through phenylalanine. The kept DNA is CDR3 alone, 39 bases in frame from the first base. CDR1 is given as ENHRY and CDR2 as SYGVKD, both from the germline V gene. V is pruned by 10 bases and J by 5 bases, leaving 5 bases of the junction without a gene match.